Listed here are 29 T cell receptor beta chains from one sample, sequenced in a study of CD8+ T cells in alopecia areata. RNA extraction was followed by reverse transcription into cDNA, which acted as the sequencing template. Method: immunoSEQ multiplex PCR; TCRdb's copy keeps in-frame clones and lacks some. Of around 200,000 clones in the sample, around 65% were seen once. The treatment is: oral pan-JAK inhibitor, 5-10 mg twice daily. The source was CD4+ T cells sorted from blood, collected at week 4, from a patient treated with tofacitinib. The receptors were gathered from a human donor with alopecia areata.

The chain is built from TRBV5-1 and TRBJ2-5; no definite D call. V gave up 1 base and J gave up 6 bases, with 13 bases separating them. The CDR3 is made up of 14 amino acids. Germline V CDR1 and CDR2: SGHRS, YFSETQ. The CDR3 DNA sequence: TGCGCCAGCAGCTTGTCGATAGGTGGGAAGACCCAGTACTTC. It encodes CASSLSIGGKTQYF.

For this clone: In the same sample, other DNA sequences code for this CDR3. The chain joins TRBV29-1 to TRBJ1-1, with no clear D. This CDR3 is built from 13 residues. Trimming left V 1 base short and J 1 base short, with 7 bases between. Per germline, CDR1 SQVTM and CDR2 ANQGSEA. The CDR3 nucleotides read TGCAGCGTTGAAGGGCAGGCGAACACTGAAGCTTTCTTT. The encoded protein is CSVEGQANTEAFF.

In the case of this clone: The same CDR3 is also encoded by other DNA sequences in this sample. The chain's CDR3 is CASSLEVSYGYTF. CDR3 sequence (DNA): TGTGCCAGCAGCTTAGAAGTCTCCTATGGCTACACCTTC. The chain has TRBV7-9 and TRBJ1-2; D unclear. Trimming cost V 1 base and J 4 bases, with 7 bases left between them. CDR1 is SEHNR and CDR2 is FQNEAQ in the germline V gene (reference sequence). The CDR3 loop spans 13 amino acids.

The genes are TRBV6-5 and TRBJ1-1; tentative D call: TRBD1 (5 bases). The germline V gene encodes CDR1 MNHEY and CDR2 SVGAGI. Deletions cut 5 bases from V and 1 base from J, with 14 bases between. The CDR3 is 15 residues long. The CDR3 DNA reads as TGTGCCAGCAGTCGACACCTGGACAAGAACACTGAAGCTTTCTTT. Residues: CASSRHLDKNTEAFF.

This rearrangement joins TRBV5-4 to TRBJ1-6; possible D gene TRBD1, 5 bases. Per germline, CDR1 SGHNT and CDR2 YYREEE (reference sequence). The CDR3 runs 14 residues. The V end lost 4 bases, the J end lost 7 bases, and 12 bases lay between the germline ends. CDR3 in amino acids: CASSGPGQNSPLHF. The CDR3 DNA is TGTGCCAGCAGCGGACCGGGGCAAAATTCACCCCTCCACTTT.

This clone turned up a few times. CDR3 sequence (DNA): TGTGCCAGCAGCTTAGTATACACCGGGGAGCTGTTTTTT. Its translation is CASSLVYTGELFF. The chain uses TRBV11-2 and TRBJ2-2, with no clear D. CDR1 and CDR2 from the germline V gene are SGHAT and FQNNGV. Trimming removed 1 base from V and 3 bases from J, with 3 bases in between. The CDR3 sequence is 13 residues long.

The chain has TRBV10-3 and TRBJ2-3; the D gene is possibly TRBD2 (6 bases). Germline lookup yields CDR1 ENHRY and CDR2 SYGVKD. V was trimmed by 10 bases and J by 4 bases, leaving 15 bases between them. The CDR3 is 13 amino acids. The CDR3 DNA reads as TGTGCCACCGCCTCGGGAGCCGCAGATACGCAGTATTTT. It specifies CATASGAADTQYF.

The rearrangement uses TRBV5-1 and TRBJ2-7, with a weak D call TRBD2 (6 bases). The length of the CDR3 is 17 residues. Germline V gene sequence: CDR1 SGHRS, CDR2 YFSETQ. This chain's CDR3 is CATRGGAAQQFYHEQYF. As DNA, the CDR3 is TGCGCAACGCGGGGTGGGGCAGCACAGCAATTTTACCACGAGCAGTACTTC.

CDR3 amino acids: CASSLDGGGSPLHF. The CDR3 DNA reads as TGCGCCAGCAGCTTGGATGGGGGGGGCTCACCCCTCCACTTT. The V and J genes are TRBV5-1 and TRBJ1-6, with TRBD1 as a possible D gene (6 bases). V was trimmed by 0 bases and J by 10 bases, leaving 11 bases between them. Germline loops: CDR1 SGHRS, CDR2 YFSETQ. The CDR3 consists of 14 residues. The full variable domain, completed using reference TRBV5-1 and TRBJ1-6, is KAGVTQTPRYLIKTRGQQVTLSCSPISGHRSVSWYQQTPGQGLQFLFEYFSETQRNKGNFPGRFSGRQFSNSRSEMNVSTLELGDSALYLCASSLDGGGSPLHFGNGTRLTVT.

This chain connects TRBV10-3 to TRBJ1-2, with 8 nucleotides matching TRBD1. V was pared by 7 bases and J by 6 bases, with 19 bases of the junction left unmatched. CDR1 and CDR2 from the germline V gene are ENHRY and SYGVKD. This CDR3 is built from 17 residues. CDR3 nucleotide sequence: TGTGCCATCACTCGAGGCGGGACAGGTACCCCCCCTAATGGCTACACCTTC. Encoded protein: CAITRGGTGTPPNGYTF.

The chain couples TRBV9 to TRBJ2-2; no firm D call. Trimming took off 0 bases at V and 3 bases at J, with 3 bases between the two ends. CDR1 SGDLS and CDR2 YYNGEE come from the germline V gene. This CDR3 contains 13 residues. The CDR3 here is CASSVAHTGELFF. CDR3 bases: TGTGCCAGCAGCGTAGCCCACACCGGGGAGCTGTTTTTT. The whole variable domain, filled in from reference TRBV9 and TRBJ2-2, reads DSGVTQTPKHLITATGQRVTLRCSPRSGDLSVYWYQQSLDQGLQFLIQYYNGEERAKGNILERFSAQQFPDLHSELNLSSLELGDSALYFCASSVAHTGELFFGEGSRLTVL.

This clone appeared once. The chain uses TRBV5-6 and TRBJ1-5; possible D gene TRBD1, 6 bases. This CDR3 is built from 15 residues. V lost 4 bases and J lost 2, with 13 bases in between. From germline, CDR1 is SGHDT and CDR2 YYEEEE. CDR3 sequence: CASSQTGRGNQPQHF. DNA for the CDR3: TGTGCCAGCAGCCAGACAGGTAGAGGCAATCAGCCCCAGCATTTT.

This chain connects TRBV10-3 to TRBJ1-5, with D unclear. The germline V gene has CDR1 ENHRY and CDR2 SYGVKD. The CDR3 is 13 residues long. V lost 6 bases and J 12 bases, leaving 18 bases between the germline ends. This CDR3 is CAISTAQTPVQHF. In nucleotides, the CDR3 is TGTGCCATCAGCACGGCCCAGACACCCGTCCAGCATTTT.

The chain links TRBV29-1 to TRBJ1-5, with D hard to call. Germline CDR1 SQVTM, CDR2 ANQGSEA. The CDR3 has 13 residues. The germline V and J ends were trimmed by 6 bases and 4 bases, with 13 bases remaining between them. The CDR3 region has the DNA TGCAGCGTCAAAAAAGACACTAATCAGCCCCAGCATTTT. Amino acids: CSVKKDTNQPQHF. The whole variable domain, remainder taken from reference TRBV29-1 and TRBJ1-5, is SAVISQKPSRDICQRGTSLTIQCQVDSQVTMMFWYRQQPGQSLTLIATANQGSEATYESGFVIDKFPISRPNLTFSTLTVSNMSPEDSSIYLCSVKKDTNQPQHFGDGTRLSIL.

V and J are TRBV12-5 and TRBJ1-2, with a weak D call TRBD1 (5 bases). This CDR3 has 16 residues. V lost 1 base, J lost 7 bases, and 19 bases lay in between. Per germline, CDR1 LGHNT and CDR2 FRNRAP. In nucleotides, the CDR3 is TGTGCTAGTGGTTTGGCCGTGACAGCCTATTCGAGTGGCTACACCTTC. It translates to CASGLAVTAYSSGYTF.

This clone has a handful of counts. The limits of the CDR3 on the DNA are not certain, so only TCRdb's listed CDR3 is given. This sequence joins TRBV6-6 and TRBJ1-2. 12 amino acids form the CDR3, both terminal residues included. Germline CDR1 is MNHNY and CDR2 is SVGAGI (reference sequence). The CDR3 protein is CASARRAGDYTF.

The genes are TRBV4-3 and TRBJ1-2, with D unresolved. This CDR3 comprises 13 residues. V lost 0 bases to trimming and J lost 4 bases, with 6 bases between them. The V gene's germline CDR1 is LGHNA and CDR2 YSLEER. This CDR3 reads CASSQDEAYGYTF. Here the CDR3 DNA reads TGCGCCAGCAGCCAAGATGAGGCCTATGGCTACACCTTC.

V and J are TRBV6-5 and TRBJ2-1, with TRBD2 matching over 11 bases. The CDR3 covers 15 residues. V shed 5 bases and J 6 bases; nucleotides not matched to a gene: 6. From germline, CDR1 is MNHEY and CDR2 SVGAGI. The CDR3 reads CASSRGTSGTNEQFF. CDR3 sequence (DNA): TGTGCCAGCAGTCGAGGGACTAGCGGAACCAATGAGCAGTTCTTC.

The table lists this clone with a count of one. The gene calls are TRBV7-2 and TRBJ2-3; D might be TRBD1 or TRBD2, each matching 6 bases. Trimming left V 8 bases short and J 1 base short, with 16 bases between. The CDR3 contains 15 residues. CDR1 is SGHTA, CDR2 FQGNSA, per germline. In nucleotides, the CDR3 is TGTGCCAGCTCCTTAACGGGGGCCCGCACAGATACGCAGTATTTT. Amino acids: CASSLTGARTDTQYF.

V and J are TRBV15 and TRBJ2-7; TRBD1 aligns across 10 bases. The germline V gene encodes CDR1 LNHNV and CDR2 YYDKDF (reference sequence). Losses at the gene ends were 3 bases for V and 5 bases for J; bases not matched to a gene: 7. The CDR3 is 15 amino acids. The CDR3 loop reads CATSRGQGTWNEQYF. CDR3 sequence (DNA): TGTGCCACCAGCAGGGGACAGGGGACGTGGAACGAGCAGTACTTC.

The V call is TRBV4-1, the J call TRBJ1-4, with D unclear. This CDR3 has 15 amino acids. CDR1 MGHRA and CDR2 YSYEKL come from the germline V gene. V gave up 2 bases and J gave up 4 bases, with 11 bases separating them. The CDR3 region is CASSQPDRVNEKLFF. CDR3 in DNA: TGCGCCAGCAGCCAACCTGACCGGGTTAATGAAAAACTGTTTTTT.

The CDR3 DNA follows: TGCAGCGTGGCCATGAGGAGGGGCGAGCAGTACTTC. Translating it yields CSVAMRRGEQYF. The rearrangement links TRBV29-1 to TRBJ2-7; possibly TRBD2 for D (6 bases). From germline, CDR1 is SQVTM and CDR2 ANQGSEA. This CDR3 has 12 residues. Trimming cost V 6 bases and J 6 bases, with 15 bases left between them.

The chain uses TRBV9 and TRBJ2-1, with 8 bases matching TRBD2. Unmatched junction bases numbered 3, after V lost 0 bases and J lost 4 bases. Germline lookup yields CDR1 SGDLS and CDR2 YYNGEE. The CDR3 extends over 15 amino acids. The CDR3 DNA follows: TGTGCCAGCAGCGTAGACGGGGGGGATTACAATGAGCAGTTCTTC. This gives the protein CASSVDGGDYNEQFF. Full variable domain (remainder filled in from reference TRBV9 and TRBJ2-1): DSGVTQTPKHLITATGQRVTLRCSPRSGDLSVYWYQQSLDQGLQFLIQYYNGEERAKGNILERFSAQQFPDLHSELNLSSLELGDSALYFCASSVDGGDYNEQFFGPGTRLTVL.

The V and J genes are TRBV4-1 and TRBJ2-2; D not certain. Trimming cost V 4 bases and J 6 bases, with 21 bases left between them. The CDR3 covers 17 residues. CDR1 and CDR2 from the germline V gene are MGHRA and YSYEKL. In DNA, the CDR3 is TGCGCCAGCAGCCCCGGTGTTTATCCGTTTGGGTCCGGGGAGCTGTTTTTT. Its protein product is CASSPGVYPFGSGELFF.

V usage is TRBV25-1 and J usage is TRBJ2-1, with TRBD2 matching over 11 bases. Germline V gene lookup returns CDR1 MGHDK and CDR2 SYGVNS. Trimming removed 5 bases from V and 4 bases from J; junction bases left unmatched: 7. This CDR3 spans 16 amino acids. This chain's CDR3 is CASSLLTSGDYNEQFF. The CDR3, as DNA: TGTGCCAGCAGTCTTCTGACTAGCGGGGATTACAATGAGCAGTTCTTC.

The chain is built from TRBV18 and TRBJ1-1; D is possibly TRBD1 (6 bases). This CDR3 region has 14 residues. CDR1 and CDR2 from the germline V gene are KGHSH and LQKENI. The germline V and J ends were trimmed by 6 bases and 0 bases, with 11 bases remaining between them. This CDR3 reads CASSPGTMNTEAFF. CDR3 coding DNA: TGTGCCAGCTCTCCCGGGACAATGAACACTGAAGCTTTCTTT.

Only one count was recorded for this clone. V gene TRBV29-1 combines with J gene TRBJ1-1; no firm D call. V dropped 4 bases and J dropped 5 bases, with 5 bases sitting between them. The germline V gene encodes CDR1 SQVTM and CDR2 ANQGSEA. The CDR3 runs to 10 residues. The CDR3 coding sequence is TGCAGCGTTGTCTTGACTGAAGCTTTCTTT. It is translated as CSVVLTEAFF.

This rearrangement joins TRBV4-1 to TRBJ2-1, with 8 bases matching TRBD2. The CDR3 extends over 15 amino acids. The germline CDR1 and CDR2 sequences are MGHRA and YSYEKL. The V and J ends lost 1 base and 7 bases, in that order; junction bases with no gene match: 6. CDR3 in DNA: TGCGCCAGCAGCCAAGTCAATAGCGGGGTAAATGAGCAGTTCTTC. Its protein is CASSQVNSGVNEQFF.

The V gene is TRBV5-1, the J gene TRBJ2-3; 8 bases map to TRBD2. The CDR3 is 14 amino acids. The J segment lost 4 bases and the V segment lost 4 bases, leaving 5 bases of the junction unmatched. Looked up from germline, CDR1 is SGHRS and CDR2 is YFSETQ. The CDR3 sequence: CASSDPGGPDTQYF. The CDR3 nucleotides are TGCGCCAGCAGCGACCCGGGAGGGCCAGATACGCAGTATTTT. Full variable domain (outside the CDR3, taken from reference TRBV5-1 and TRBJ2-3): KAGVTQTPRYLIKTRGQQVTLSCSPISGHRSVSWYQQTPGQGLQFLFEYFSETQRNKGNFPGRFSGRQFSNSRSEMNVSTLELGDSALYLCASSDPGGPDTQYFGPGTRLTVL.